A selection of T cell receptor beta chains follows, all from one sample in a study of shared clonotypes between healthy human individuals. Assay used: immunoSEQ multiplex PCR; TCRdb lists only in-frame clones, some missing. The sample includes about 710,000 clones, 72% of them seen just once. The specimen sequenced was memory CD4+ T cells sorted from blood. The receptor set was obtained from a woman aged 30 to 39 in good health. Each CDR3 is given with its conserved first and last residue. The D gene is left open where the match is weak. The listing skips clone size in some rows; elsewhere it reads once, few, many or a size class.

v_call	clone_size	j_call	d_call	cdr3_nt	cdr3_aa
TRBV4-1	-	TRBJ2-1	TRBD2	TGCGCCAGCAGCCTCCGCCAAAATAGTCCTAGCGGGAGGGCCAACTACAATGAGCAGTTCTTC	CASSLRQNSPSGRANYNEQFF
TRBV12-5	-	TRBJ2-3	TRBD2	TGTGCTAGTGGTTTGATACTAGCGGGAGTGACAGATACGCAGTATTTT	CASGLILAGVTDTQYF
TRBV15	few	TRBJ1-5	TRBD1	TGTGCCACCAGCAGAGATACAGGGGGCGCGAGTCGGCCCCAGCATTTT	CATSRDTGGASRPQHF
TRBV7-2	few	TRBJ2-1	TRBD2	TGTGCCAGCAGCCCTAAACGGACTAGCGGGAGGAATTCGGGGCAGTTCTTC	CASSPKRTSGRNSGQFF
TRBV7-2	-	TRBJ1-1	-	TGTGCCAGCAGCTTAGGGGCAGGGTTAGACACTGAAGCTTTCTTT	CASSLGAGLDTEAFF
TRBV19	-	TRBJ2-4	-	TGTGCCAGTTCAGAGTTTGACAAAAACATTCAGTACTTC	CASSEFDKNIQYF
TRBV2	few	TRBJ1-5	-	TGTGCCAGCAGTGAAATGACACCTGATCAGCCCCAGCATTTT	CASSEMTPDQPQHF
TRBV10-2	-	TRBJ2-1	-	TGCGCCAGCAGTGAGTCAGGTAGCGGACGGCTGAATGAGCAGTTCTTC	CASSESGSGRLNEQFF
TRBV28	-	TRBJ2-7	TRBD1	TGTGCCAGCAGGCCCTCGGGTAGGGGGCGCAACGAGCAGTACTTC	CASRPSGRGRNEQYF
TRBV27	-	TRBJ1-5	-	TGTGCCAGCAGTTTTGGGCAGGGCTCCAATCAGCCCCAGCATTTT	CASSFGQGSNQPQHF
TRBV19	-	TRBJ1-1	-	TGTGCCAGTAGTATCGGGTCAGGGGAAGAAGCTTTCTTT	CASSIGSGEEAFF
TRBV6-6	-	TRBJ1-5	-	TGTGCCAGCAGCCAGGGAACGGGGTATAGCAATCAGCCCCAGCATTTT	CASSQGTGYSNQPQHF
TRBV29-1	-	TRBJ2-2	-	TGCAGCGTGGCGGGGCTGTCGAGAACCGGGGAGCTGTTTTTT	CSVAGLSRTGELFF
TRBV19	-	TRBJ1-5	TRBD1	TGTGCCAGTACCCCCATCACAGGGGGAGCTGGTAGCAATCAGCCCCAGCATTTT	CASTPITGGAGSNQPQHF
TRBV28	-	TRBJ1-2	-	TGTGCCAGCAGCGTCGCTTCAATTCGGGGGGGCTACACCTTC	CASSVASIRGGYTF
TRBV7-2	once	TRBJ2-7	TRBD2	TGTGCCAGCAGCGGGACGGGAGGGGCCTACGAGCAGTACTTC	CASSGTGGAYEQYF